Listed here are 18 T cell receptor beta chains from one sample, sequenced in a study of blood T cell repertoires in COVID-19. Clones were sequenced by immunoSEQ multiplex PCR, and TCRdb holds only the in-frame ones, with some missing. The sample has under 250,000 clones; around four fifths are singletons. Sequencing used peripheral blood. These receptor sequences come from a woman in her seventies with acute or convalescent COVID-19.

V gene TRBV4-3 combines with J gene TRBJ1-2, with 8 nucleotides matching TRBD1. Trimming removed 0 bases from V and 6 bases from J; junction bases left unmatched: 9. The CDR3 runs 16 residues. The V gene's germline CDR1 is LGHNA and CDR2 YSLEER. This CDR3 is CASSQDNLRTGNGYTF. DNA for the CDR3: TGCGCCAGCAGCCAAGATAATCTGCGGACAGGGAATGGCTACACCTTC.

V gene TRBV9 combines with J gene TRBJ2-5; 7 bases map to TRBD1. This CDR3 contains 14 residues. CDR1 is SGDLS, CDR2 YYNGEE, per germline. The ends lost 3 bases at V and 2 bases at J; junction bases unmatched: 4. CDR3 in DNA: TGTGCCAGCAGCGGGGGACAGTGGCAAGAGACCCAGTACTTC. Its translation: CASSGGQWQETQYF.

The chain has TRBV24-1 and TRBJ2-2; D uncertain. V lost 2 bases and J 1 base, leaving 10 bases between the germline ends. The V gene's germline CDR1 is KGHDR and CDR2 SFDVKD. The CDR3 spans 16 residues. CDR3 sequence reads: CATSDSHGGNTGELFF. In nucleotides, the CDR3 is TGTGCCACCAGTGATTCGCACGGCGGGAACACCGGGGAGCTGTTTTTT.

The chain uses TRBV29-1 and TRBJ2-5, with 13 nucleotides matching TRBD2. In germline, CDR1 is SQVTM, CDR2 ANQGSEA. The CDR3 extends over 16 amino acids. The trim removed 8 bases at V and 6 bases at J, leaving 15 bases unmatched. CDR3 sequence (DNA): TGCAGCACAGGACTAGCGGGGGCTCGAAATAGACAGACCCAGTACTTC. It codes for CSTGLAGARNRQTQYF.

This clone was counted a single time. V gene TRBV30 combines with J gene TRBJ1-1; 7 nucleotides agree with TRBD1. J gave up 5 bases and V 4 bases, and 16 bases lay outside the gene matches. This CDR3 region has 16 residues. Germline assignment: CDR1 GTSNPN and CDR2 SVGIG (reference sequence). The CDR3 region has the DNA TGTGCCTGGACCCGTTTAGGGGGCGCAGAAATTACTGAAGCTTTCTTT. Its protein product is CAWTRLGGAEITEAFF.

This clone was seen more than once but under ten times. The rearrangement links TRBV11-2 to TRBJ1-2; tentatively, D is TRBD1 (5 bases). CDR1 and CDR2 from the germline V gene are SGHAT and FQNNGV. The CDR3 contains 15 residues. Trimming left V 1 base short and J 4 bases short, with 13 bases between. Written as DNA, the CDR3 is TGTGCCAGCAGCTTAGGGCCGGGAGGGGCCTATGGCTACACCTTC. It is translated as CASSLGPGGAYGYTF.

The chain combines TRBV6-5 with TRBJ2-1, with 10 bases fitting TRBD1. V lost 7 bases and J lost 5; bases outside the gene matches: 5. This CDR3 region has 14 residues. Per the germline V gene, CDR1 is MNHEY and CDR2 is SVGAGI. The CDR3 is CASKMGQGNNEQFF. For the CDR3, the DNA is TGTGCCAGCAAGATGGGACAGGGGAACAATGAGCAGTTCTTC.

The chain combines TRBV2 with TRBJ1-5; the D gene is possibly TRBD1 (5 bases). The germline V and J ends were trimmed by 7 bases and 2 bases, with 12 bases remaining between them. This CDR3 is 14 amino acids long. CDR1 is SNHLY and CDR2 is FYNNEI in the germline V gene. The CDR3 loop reads CASTRQSGNQPQHF. CDR3 bases: TGTGCCAGCACAAGACAGTCCGGCAATCAGCCCCAGCATTTT. The full variable domain, in which reference TRBV2 and TRBJ1-5 provide the parts outside the CDR3, is EPEVTQTPSHQVTQMGQEVILRCVPISNHLYFYWYRQILGQKVEFLVSFYNNEISEKSEIFDDQFSVERPDGSNFTLKIRSTKLEDSAMYFCASTRQSGNQPQHFGDGTRLSIL.

The rearrangement links TRBV6-4 to TRBJ2-1; TRBD1 matches at 10 bases. Germline V gene data show CDR1 as MRHNA and CDR2 as SNTAGT. The CDR3 spans 14 residues. V shed 6 bases, J shed 6 bases, and the junction held 5 bases outside the gene matches. The CDR3 DNA is TGTGCCAGCAGCTTAAGGACAGGGGGCAATGAGCAGTTCTTC. This gives the protein CASSLRTGGNEQFF.

This clone occurred many times. The V and J genes are TRBV7-9 and TRBJ2-7; 8 positions match TRBD1. CDR1 is SEHNR, CDR2 FQNEAQ, per germline (reference sequence). V trimming: 5 bases; J trimming: 2 bases; junction bases outside the gene matches: 11. The CDR3 has 16 amino acids. The CDR3 coding sequence is TGTGCCAGCAGCCAACAGGGGGTGCAGCTTCCCTACGAGCAGTACTTC. This encodes CASSQQGVQLPYEQYF. Based on the CDR3 plus reference TRBV7-9 and TRBJ2-7, the full variable domain is DTGVSQNPRHKITKRGQNVTFRCDPISEHNRLYWYRQTLGQGPEFLTYFQNEAQLEKSRLLSDRFSAERPKGSFSTLEIQRTEQGDSAMYLCASSQQGVQLPYEQYFGPGTRLTVT.

The V gene is TRBV19, the J gene TRBJ2-5; 12 bases match TRBD1. CDR1 and CDR2 from the germline V gene are LNHDA and SQIVND (reference sequence). V dropped 7 bases and J dropped 4; count of bases not matched to a gene: 4. This CDR3 spans 14 amino acids. CDR3 sequence reads: CASKGQGAVETQYF. The CDR3 bases are TGTGCCAGTAAGGGACAGGGGGCCGTAGAGACCCAGTACTTC.

The chain recombines TRBV6-6 with TRBJ1-6; 9 bases match TRBD1. V shed 5 bases and J 3 bases; nucleotides not matched to a gene: 8. CDR1 MNHNY and CDR2 SVGAGI come from the germline V gene (reference sequence). This CDR3 is built from 17 residues. The CDR3 spells CASSHPGQGNYNSPLHF. The DNA for the CDR3 is TGTGCCAGCAGTCACCCGGGACAGGGAAACTATAATTCACCCCTCCACTTT.

This clone was counted a single time. The chain recombines TRBV30 with TRBJ2-7; tentative D call: TRBD2 (6 bases). Germline CDR1 GTSNPN, CDR2 SVGIG (reference sequence). There are 14 residues in the CDR3. Trimming stripped 3 bases from V and 6 bases from J, with 18 bases between. The CDR3 reads CAWRDRQRRGEQYF. In nucleotides, the CDR3 is TGTGCCTGGAGAGATAGACAGCGGAGGGGCGAGCAGTACTTC. The full variable domain, rest sourced from reference TRBV30 and TRBJ2-7, is SQTIHQWPATLVQPVGSPLSLECTVEGTSNPNLYWYRQAAGRGLQLLFYSVGIGQISSEVPQNLSASRPQDRQFILSSKKLLLSDSGFYLCAWRDRQRRGEQYFGPGTRLTVT.

This chain connects TRBV19 to TRBJ2-1, with 8 bases that match TRBD2. The CDR3 length is 12 residues. V trimming: 5 bases; J trimming: 9 bases; junction bases outside the gene matches: 3. CDR1 and CDR2 from the germline V gene are LNHDA and SQIVND (reference sequence). CDR3 loop: CASSGTRVEQFF. In DNA form, the CDR3 reads TGTGCCAGTAGTGGGACTAGAGTTGAGCAGTTCTTC.

This clone was seen a few times. The chain couples TRBV7-2 to TRBJ1-1; 10 nucleotides agree with TRBD1. Germline V gives CDR1 SGHTA, CDR2 FQGNSA. J was trimmed by 5 bases and V by 5 bases; bases with no gene match: 8. The CDR3 is 15 residues long. CDR3 nucleotides: TGTGCCAGCAGCCAGACAGGGGGCGCGTCGACTGAAGCTTTCTTT. Amino acid sequence: CASSQTGGASTEAFF.

The V gene is TRBV4-1, the J gene TRBJ1-3; TRBD1 matches at 10 bases. The germline V gene encodes CDR1 MGHRA and CDR2 YSYEKL. V was clipped by 4 bases and J by 0 bases; unmatched bases: 6. CDR3 length: 17 residues. The CDR3 reads CASSPDRGRYSGNTIYF. DNA of the CDR3: TGCGCCAGCAGCCCGGACAGGGGGAGATACTCTGGAAACACCATATATTTT.

This chain uses TRBV3-1 (or the pseudogene TRBV3-2) with TRBJ1-5; tentatively, D is TRBD1 (6 bases). The CDR3 loop spans 14 amino acids. Trimming took 1 base from V and 6 from J, leaving 10 bases between them. Germline V gives CDR1 LGHDT, CDR2 YNNKEL (reference sequence). The CDR3 sequence: CASSQAGVGQPQHF. Written as DNA, the CDR3 is TGTGCCAGCAGCCAAGCAGGGGTGGGTCAGCCCCAGCATTTT.

The chain carries TRBV5-1 and TRBJ2-1; TRBD2 might be the D (6 bases). Germline CDR1 reads SGHRS; CDR2 reads YFSETQ. CDR3 length: 14 amino acids. V shed 0 bases and J shed 6 bases, with 10 bases lying between them. The CDR3 sequence is CASSLVSGGNEQFF. CDR3 bases: TGCGCCAGCAGCTTGGTTAGCGGCGGCAATGAGCAGTTCTTC. The full variable domain, with the rest looked up from reference TRBV5-1 and TRBJ2-1, is KAGVTQTPRYLIKTRGQQVTLSCSPISGHRSVSWYQQTPGQGLQFLFEYFSETQRNKGNFPGRFSGRQFSNSRSEMNVSTLELGDSALYLCASSLVSGGNEQFFGPGTRLTVL.